A selection of T cell receptor beta chains follows, all from one sample in a study of PD-1 and CTLA-4 blockade in melanoma. Profiled with immunoSEQ multiplex PCR; TCRdb holds only in-frame clones, not every one. The data show 20,000 to 25,000 clones, with approximately 88% seen just once and approximately 8% held by the top ten. Specimen: CD8+ T cells from peripheral blood, collected before anti-PD-1 treatment. These receptors were collected from a human donor with melanoma. The CDR3 runs from the conserved cysteine through the conserved F or W. Each record gives: D gene, J gene, CDR3 length, clone size, V gene, CDR3 protein, CDR3 DNA. D genes are given only for firm matches. Size tells how often a clone was seen (once, few, many) or the class of an expanded clone, and some rows leave it out.

- TRBJ1-1 14 - TRBV27 CASTRPGGNTEAFF TGTGCCAGCACCCGGCCGGGGGGGAACACTGAAGCTTTCTTT
TRBD2 TRBJ2-7 15 - TRBV28 CASTPRAGAHYEQYF TGTGCCAGCACCCCAAGAGCGGGGGCCCACTACGAGCAGTACTTC
- TRBJ2-3 15 - TRBV5-1 CASSLSQGIGDTQYF TGCGCCAGCAGCTTGAGTCAGGGAATTGGAGATACGCAGTATTTT
- TRBJ1-6 13 few TRBV2 CASSEGGNSPLHF TGTGCCAGCAGTGAAGGGGGCAATTCACCCCTCCACTTT
- TRBJ2-7 13 - TRBV29-1 CSVRVVGSYEQYF TGCAGCGTCCGAGTTGTGGGGTCCTACGAGCAGTACTTC
TRBD1 TRBJ2-3 16 - TRBV5-5 CASSLARDRGYDTQYF TGTGCCAGCAGCTTGGCCCGGGACAGGGGCTATGATACGCAGTATTTT
- TRBJ1-1 14 - TRBV19 CASSIEWADTEAFF TGTGCCAGTAGTATAGAGTGGGCAGACACTGAAGCTTTCTTT
TRBD1 TRBJ1-2 15 - TRBV2 CASSEAATGGYGYTF TGTGCCAGCAGTGAAGCAGCGACAGGGGGTTATGGCTACACCTTC
- TRBJ2-2 15 - TRBV28 CASSLQGEGTGELFF TGTGCCAGCAGTTTACAGGGTGAGGGTACCGGGGAGCTGTTTTTT
TRBD1 TRBJ2-2 12 - TRBV6-5 CARRQGMGELFF TGTGCCAGACGACAGGGTATGGGGGAGCTGTTTTTT
- TRBJ2-2 17 once TRBV4-2 CASSPRVPSANTGELFF TGTGCCAGCAGCCCCCGAGTTCCTAGTGCGAACACCGGGGAGCTGTTTTTT
TRBD1 TRBJ1-2 21 - TRBV6-2/TRBV6-3 CASSYSVDWGGGTAPRYGYTF TGTGCCAGCAGTTATAGCGTGGATTGGGGTGGGGGGACAGCCCCTCGCTATGGCTACACCTTC
- TRBJ1-1 14 - TRBV28 CASSPLMGRTEAFF TGTGCCAGCAGTCCCCTGATGGGGCGGACTGAAGCTTTCTTT
- TRBJ1-1 14 - TRBV4-2 CASSLPRTNTEAFF TGTGCCAGCAGCCTCCCGAGAACGAACACTGAAGCTTTCTTT
- TRBJ2-7 13 - TRBV27 CASSPREWHEQYF TGTGCCAGCAGTCCCAGGGAGTGGCACGAGCAGTACTTC
- TRBJ1-2 14 - TRBV4-2 CASSQGTGNYGYTF TGTGCCAGCAGCCAAGGAACCGGTAACTATGGCTACACCTTC
- TRBJ2-3 13 - TRBV29-1 CSVEEGWADTQYF TGCAGCGTTGAAGAGGGGTGGGCAGATACGCAGTATTTT
TRBD1 TRBJ2-3 16 once TRBV3-1/TRBV3-2 CASSPGQGPRRGTQYF TGTGCCAGCAGCCCCGGACAGGGGCCAAGACGGGGTACGCAGTATTTT
TRBD1 TRBJ2-7 14 - TRBV5-4 CASSFGQGNYEQYF TGTGCCAGCAGCTTTGGACAGGGCAACTACGAGCAGTACTTC
- TRBJ2-3 13 - TRBV3-1/TRBV3-2 CASSQDWPDTQYF TGTGCCAGCAGCCAAGATTGGCCAGATACGCAGTATTTT
- TRBJ1-1 15 - TRBV4-3 CASSQERQANTEAFF TGCGCCAGCAGCCAGGAACGGCAGGCGAACACTGAAGCTTTCTTT
- TRBJ1-1 13 - TRBV6-5 CASSYSGYTEAFF TGTGCCAGCAGTTACTCGGGTTACACTGAAGCTTTCTTT
- TRBJ1-6 13 - TRBV4-1 CASTFKEGSPLHF TGCGCCAGCACCTTTAAAGAGGGTTCACCCCTCCACTTT
- TRBJ1-5 12 - TRBV27 CASSPVGQPQHF TGTGCCAGCAGCCCCGTCGGACAGCCCCAGCATTTT
- TRBJ1-1 12 - TRBV5-4 CASSLAAGGAFF TGTGCCAGCAGCTTGGCGGCGGGGGGAGCTTTCTTT
TRBD2 TRBJ2-3 16 - TRBV28 CASSLRLAGLADTQYF TGTGCCAGCAGTTTACGGCTAGCGGGGCTGGCAGATACGCAGTATTTT
- TRBJ1-2 11 - TRBV7-9 CASSQNYGYTF TGTGCCAGCAGCCAAAACTATGGCTACACCTTC
- TRBJ2-7 13 few TRBV6-5 CASSYSYSYEQYF TGTGCCAGCAGTTACTCGTACTCCTACGAGCAGTACTTC
- TRBJ1-1 14 - TRBV6-5 CASSYADNFAEAFF TGTGCCAGCAGTTACGCCGACAATTTCGCTGAAGCTTTCTTT
- TRBJ2-7 17 - TRBV4-1 CASSQDLSRTSSYEQYF TGCGCCAGCAGCCAAGATCTCTCTCGAACCTCGTCCTACGAGCAGTACTTC
- TRBJ2-2 13 - TRBV5-6 CASSFSFAGELFF TGTGCCAGCAGCTTTTCCTTTGCGGGGGAGCTGTTTTTT
- TRBJ2-3 17 - TRBV9 CASSVFDGGRITDTQYF TGTGCCAGCAGCGTGTTCGACGGGGGGCGCATCACAGATACGCAGTATTTT
- TRBJ1-1 13 once TRBV7-9 CASSPEGGSEAFF TGTGCCAGCAGCCCAGAGGGGGGGTCTGAAGCTTTCTTT
- TRBJ1-2 14 - TRBV6-5 CASSYSQGVYGYTF TGTGCCAGCAGTTACTCGCAGGGAGTCTATGGCTACACCTTC
- TRBJ2-5 14 - TRBV5-4 CAINLGGAQETQYF TGTGCCATCAACCTGGGGGGGGCTCAAGAGACCCAGTACTTC
- TRBJ2-1 12 - TRBV2 CAVWTARAEQFF TGTGCCGTATGGACAGCCCGGGCCGAGCAGTTCTTC
TRBD1 TRBJ2-1 16 - TRBV3-1/TRBV3-2 CASSPTGKSSYNEQFF TGTGCCAGCAGCCCGACAGGGAAAAGCTCCTACAATGAGCAGTTCTTC
- TRBJ1-1 13 - TRBV11-3 CASSLEGNTEAFF TGTGCCAGCAGCTTAGAAGGGAACACTGAAGCTTTCTTT
- TRBJ2-1 12 - TRBV5-6 CASAWTDNEQFF TGTGCCAGTGCCTGGACAGACAATGAGCAGTTCTTC
- TRBJ1-4 16 - TRBV15 CATRDGDIWGNEKLFF TGTGCCACTAGGGACGGGGACATTTGGGGCAATGAAAAACTGTTTTTT
- TRBJ1-1 13 - TRBV27 CASSWGGGTEAFF TGTGCCAGCAGTTGGGGAGGGGGAACTGAAGCTTTCTTT
- TRBJ2-2 14 - TRBV7-6 CASSLEADTGELFF TGTGCCAGCAGCTTAGAGGCCGACACCGGGGAGCTGTTTTTT
- TRBJ2-5 14 - TRBV2 CASSPPTRKETQYF TGTGCCAGCAGCCCCCCGACTAGGAAAGAGACCCAGTACTTC